This TCR beta chain originates from a study of T cells in Graves' hyperthyroidism and ophthalmopathy. In this sample, this clonotype turned up many times. The source material, RNA transcripts, was used to amplify TCR beta CDR3 regions. HTBI primers were the set used in a first-round RT-PCR of the TCR CDR3. TCRdb fed the multiplex PCR reads into MiXCR, producing one record per CDR3 protein. The sample consists of around 350,000 distinct CDR3 sequences, under 20% of them appearing once. The V and J ends lost 4 bases and 2 bases respectively, with 8 bases between them. CDR3 size: 13 residues. Germline V gene sequence: CDR1 SGHVS, CDR2 FQNEAQ. Exclusion of a patient resulted from uncontrolled infection, other autoimmune disease, pregnancy or lactation.

Input material: blood. V and J are TRBV7-8 and TRBJ2-5, with D hard to call. The receptor comes from a woman between 18 and 29 years old with Graves' hyperthyroidism. The CDR3 nucleotides are TGTGCCAGCAGCTCGGTAGGGCAAGAGACCCAGTACTTC. It encodes CASSSVGQETQYF. The full variable domain, completed using reference TRBV7-8 and TRBJ2-5, is GAGVSQSPRYKVAKRGQDVALRCDPISGHVSLFWYQQALGQGPEFLTYFQNEAQLDKSGLPSDRFFAERPEGSVSTLKIQRTQQEDSAVYLCASSSVGQETQYFGPGTRLLVL.